This TCR beta chain was identified during a study of monozygotic twins with inflammatory bowel disease. Using the 5' RACE reads, TCRdb records one entry per CDR3 protein without DNA. This table lists approximately 330,000 distinct CDR3 sequences. Germline loops: CDR1 MGHRA, CDR2 YSYEKL. CDR3 length: 14 residues. Sequenced input: blood. The sequence was collected from a human donor with ulcerative colitis or Crohn's disease, or a healthy co-twin of an affected twin (not recorded which). The genes are TRBV4-1 and TRBJ2-1. The CDR3 sequence: CASSQVARDNEQFF.